Listed below are T cell receptor beta chains from one sample, sequenced in a study of Ad26.COV2.S vaccination and SARS-CoV-2 variants. Using immunoSEQ multiplex PCR, the repertoire was profiled, and TCRdb retains in-frame clones only, with some absent. The sample has about 400,000 clones, 88% seen once; the top ten hold approximately 4%. The starting material was peripheral blood, obtained in a trial of Ad26.COV2.S vaccine versus placebo. Receptors were obtained from a person aged 18-60 years who received the Ad26.COV2.S COVID-19 vaccine or a placebo. Both conserved end residues are part of each CDR3. The order of the fields is J gene, clone size, V gene, D gene, CDR3 DNA, CDR3 protein. A D gene is named only where the DNA matches it firmly. Clone size is shown for a subset of rows, as once, few, many or a class of expanded clone.

TRBJ1-1	once	TRBV7-2	.	TGTGCCAGCAGCTTGGGGTTCGGGTATGAAGCTTTCTTT	CASSLGFGYEAFF
TRBJ1-1	.	TRBV11-3	TRBD1	TGTGCCAGCAGCCCCAGGACAGGGATGAACACTGAAGCTTTCTTT	CASSPRTGMNTEAFF
TRBJ1-6	.	TRBV7-9	.	TGTGCCAGCAGCCCAACCGCAGGGGACCGGAATTCACCCCTCCACTTT	CASSPTAGDRNSPLHF
TRBJ1-3	.	TRBV19	.	TGTGCCAGTAGGAGCAGAGGCTCTGGAAACACCATATATTTT	CASRSRGSGNTIYF
TRBJ2-3	.	TRBV5-1	TRBD2	TGCGCCAGCAGCTCATCAACAGGGACTAGCGGGGGTACGCAGTATTTT	CASSSSTGTSGGTQYF
TRBJ1-2	few	TRBV6-2/TRBV6-3	.	TGTGCCAGCAGTTACGCGGACGGAAACTATGGCTACACCTTC	CASSYADGNYGYTF
TRBJ2-7	.	TRBV2	.	TGTGCCAGCAGGCCGAATTTGGCTACCTACGAGCAGTACTTC	CASRPNLATYEQYF
TRBJ2-1	once	TRBV13	TRBD1	TGTGCCAGCACGCAGGGCCGGGACAGCTTTTACAATGAGCAGTTCTTC	CASTQGRDSFYNEQFF
TRBJ1-6	.	TRBV9	.	TGTGCCAGCAGCGTTGAGACCTATAATTCACCCCTCCACTTT	CASSVETYNSPLHF
TRBJ2-1	.	TRBV29-1	TRBD1	TGCAGCGTTGGGACAGGCACCTACAATGAGCAGTTCTTC	CSVGTGTYNEQFF
TRBJ1-3	.	TRBV27	.	TGTGCCAGCAGTCCTACCCGCGGGGGTCAAAGAAACACCATATATTTT	CASSPTRGGQRNTIYF
TRBJ2-3	.	TRBV28	TRBD2	TGTGCCAGCAGTCTACCGGCGGCAAGGACTAGCGGGGTGAGGGCAGATACGCAGTATTTT	CASSLPAARTSGVRADTQYF
TRBJ1-5	once	TRBV6-5	.	TGTGCCAGCAAGGTTGGAAGCAATCAGCCCCAGCATTTT	CASKVGSNQPQHF
TRBJ2-3	.	TRBV25-1	.	TGTGCCAGCAGCCCTCGGGCGGGTGGCACAGATACGCAGTATTTT	CASSPRAGGTDTQYF
TRBJ2-5	once	TRBV5-6	.	TGTGCCAGCAGCTTGGCGGGGATAGAGACCCAGTACTTC	CASSLAGIETQYF
TRBJ2-3	.	TRBV14	TRBD2	TGTGCCAGCAGCCGCCTAGCGGCTAGCACAGATACGCAGTATTTT	CASSRLAASTDTQYF
TRBJ1-2	.	TRBV6-1	.	TGTGCCAGCAGTGAAGGGACAACCGACGTCTATGGCTACACCTTC	CASSEGTTDVYGYTF
TRBJ2-7	.	TRBV7-2	TRBD2	TGTGCCAGCACCCTTAGCGGGGGGGCCTACGAGCAGTACTTC	CASTLSGGAYEQYF
TRBJ1-6	.	TRBV4-3	TRBD1	TGCGCCAGCAGCCAAGATGTGGGACAGCAGAATTCACCCCTCCACTTT	CASSQDVGQQNSPLHF
TRBJ2-7	.	TRBV11-2	.	TGTGCCAGCAGCTTAGGCCACACTCTCTACGAGCAGTACTTC	CASSLGHTLYEQYF
TRBJ1-6	.	TRBV28	.	TGTGCCAGCAGTTTATTGGTTAATTCACCCCTCCACTTT	CASSLLVNSPLHF
TRBJ2-6	once	TRBV10-2	.	TGCGCCAGCAGCGCAGGGGTCTTTTCTGGGGCCAACGTCCTGACTTTC	CASSAGVFSGANVLTF
TRBJ1-5	few	TRBV7-3	.	TGTGCCAGCAGCTCGACGGGGGGCGCGGATCAGCCCCAGCATTTT	CASSSTGGADQPQHF
TRBJ2-5	once	TRBV4-1	TRBD2	TGCGCCAGCAGCCAAGATACAGCGGGGGGGCCGGAGACCCAGTACTTC	CASSQDTAGGPETQYF
TRBJ2-5	.	TRBV9	TRBD1	TGTGCCAGCAGCGCCTACACAGGGGGCGGGGAGACCCAGTACTTC	CASSAYTGGGETQYF
TRBJ1-6	.	TRBV19	.	TGTGCCAGTAGTCCCCCGACAGACCCCGGCTATAATTCACCCCTCCACTTT	CASSPPTDPGYNSPLHF
TRBJ2-3	.	TRBV28	.	TGTGCCAGCAGTTCCGTCACAGATACGCAGTATTTT	CASSSVTDTQYF
TRBJ2-7	.	TRBV19	.	TGTGCCAGTAGTATTCCGGGGTCCTACGAGCAGTACTTC	CASSIPGSYEQYF
TRBJ1-4	.	TRBV6-5	.	TGTGCCAGCAGTCGGTCAACCTCGCCTAAAGAACTGTTTTTT	CASSRSTSPKELFF
TRBJ2-7	.	TRBV3-1/TRBV3-2	TRBD2	TGTGCCAGCAGCCCATTCGGGGGGGTTATCTACGAGCAGTACTTC	CASSPFGGVIYEQYF
TRBJ2-7	.	TRBV13	.	TGTGCCAGCAGCCCACCGGGGCCCTTCGAGCAGTACTTC	CASSPPGPFEQYF
TRBJ1-5	.	TRBV6-2/TRBV6-3	TRBD1	TGTGCCAGCAGTTATCCCAGGGGGCAACATCAGCCCCAGCATTTT	CASSYPRGQHQPQHF
TRBJ2-7	once	TRBV5-1	.	TGCGCCAGCAGCTTGCAAGGGCGCGCCTACGAGCAGTACTTC	CASSLQGRAYEQYF
TRBJ2-3	.	TRBV18	.	TGTGCCAGCTCACCCACTAGCACAGATACGCAGTATTTT	CASSPTSTDTQYF
TRBJ2-5	.	TRBV6-1	.	TGTGCCAGCAGTGAACGAGAGACCCAGTACTTC	CASSERETQYF
TRBJ1-2	.	TRBV29-1	TRBD1	TGCAGCGCGTGGGGAAACTACAGGGGATTCTATGGCTACACCTTC	CSAWGNYRGFYGYTF
TRBJ2-2	.	TRBV12-3/TRBV12-4	.	TGTGCCAGCAACACAGGGTTGCCCGGGGAGCTGTTTTTT	CASNTGLPGELFF
TRBJ2-3	.	TRBV12-1	.	TGTGCCAGCAGCACGAGAACAGCGTCTAGCACAGATACGCAGTATTTT	CASSTRTASSTDTQYF
TRBJ2-7	.	TRBV5-4	TRBD1	TGTGCCAGCAGCGGACAGGGATCCTACGAGCAGTACTTC	CASSGQGSYEQYF
TRBJ2-7	.	TRBV10-2	TRBD1	TGCGCCAGCAGTGGGACAGGCTACGAGCAGTACTTC	CASSGTGYEQYF
TRBJ1-3	once	TRBV11-3	.	TGTGCCAGCAGCCTCCGCGGGACGAGCGCTGGAAACACCATATATTTT	CASSLRGTSAGNTIYF
TRBJ2-5	.	TRBV11-2	.	TGTGCCAGCAGCCGGGGGCTTTTCCAAGAGACCCAGTACTTC	CASSRGLFQETQYF
TRBJ2-1	.	TRBV28	.	TGTGCCAGCAGTTTATCAGGGGGGGCTGGGTACAATGAGCAGTTCTTC	CASSLSGGAGYNEQFF
TRBJ1-1	.	TRBV5-5	.	TGTGCCAGCAGCTTTACAGAGAACACTGAAGCTTTCTTT	CASSFTENTEAFF
TRBJ2-7	many	TRBV28	TRBD1	TGTGCCAGCAGTTTACTATCGGGACAGGCACCTGTCCGGGAGCAGTACTTC	CASSLLSGQAPVREQYF
TRBJ2-1	.	TRBV3-1/TRBV3-2	TRBD1	TGTGCCAGCAGCCTGGACAGGGCCAATGAGCAGTTCTTC	CASSLDRANEQFF
TRBJ2-1	once	TRBV11-2	.	TGTGCCAGCAGCTTAGGGGCGAATGAGCAGTTCTTC	CASSLGANEQFF
TRBJ2-2	.	TRBV9	TRBD2	TGTGCCAGCAGCGCAGACGGGGGGACCGGGGAGCTGTTTTTT	CASSADGGTGELFF
TRBJ2-5	.	TRBV11-2	.	TGTGCCAGCAGCTTTTCCCGGGTTGGTTCGGAGACCCAGTACTTC	CASSFSRVGSETQYF